The rows below give T cell receptor beta chains drawn from one sample of a study of T-cell memory formation after mild COVID-19. Via MiXCR, TCRdb re-called the 5' RACE reads, giving one row per CDR3 protein. The sample consists of about 610,000 distinct CDR3 sequences, 15% to 20% of them appearing once. Sequences were obtained from PBMCs or a T cell subset sorted from them (not recorded which). The receptors come from an adult woman who had mild COVID-19 (a few samples of this study predate the infection). Cell type and time point are not known. Both conserved end residues are part of each CDR3. The D gene is left open where the match is weak. Clone sizes are given selectively: once, few, many, or a class where the clone is expanded.

size: .
D: TRBD1
J: TRBJ1-2
V: TRBV6-6
CDR3: CASSYQTGPNYGYTF
DNA: TGTGCCAGCAGTTACCAGACAGGGCCTAACTATGGCTACACCTTC

size: .
D: .
J: TRBJ2-7
V: TRBV10-3
CDR3: CAISEAGSGAYEQYF
DNA: TGTGCCATCAGTGAGGCAGGATCGGGGGCGTACGAGCAGTACTTC

size: .
D: .
J: TRBJ1-2
V: TRBV19
CDR3: CASSMREGGYTF
DNA: TGTGCCAGTAGTATGAGGGAAGGTGGCTACACCTTC

size: .
D: .
J: TRBJ2-3
V: TRBV7-7
CDR3: CASSGPSDTQYF
DNA: TGTGCTAGCAGCGGCCCCTCAGATACGCAGTATTTT

size: .
D: .
J: TRBJ2-1
V: TRBV10-3
CDR3: CAISDSPGPHNEQFF
DNA: TGTGCCATCAGTGACTCTCCCGGCCCCCACAATGAGCAGTTCTTC

size: many
D: .
J: TRBJ2-3
V: TRBV20-1
CDR3: CSATILSTDTQYF
DNA: TGCAGTGCTACGATACTGAGCACAGATACGCAGTATTTT

size: few
D: TRBD1
J: TRBJ2-2
V: TRBV12-3/TRBV12-4
CDR3: CASSPDRTGELFF
DNA: TGTGCCAGCAGCCCGGACAGGACCGGGGAGCTGTTTTTT

size: .
D: .
J: TRBJ1-1
V: TRBV14
CDR3: CASRQEQGNTEAFF
DNA: TGTGCCAGCAGACAAGAGCAGGGGAACACTGAAGCTTTCTTT

size: few
D: TRBD2
J: TRBJ2-5
V: TRBV5-1
CDR3: CASSLVAGVEETQYF
DNA: TGCGCCAGCAGCTTGGTAGCGGGGGTCGAAGAGACCCAGTACTTC

size: .
D: .
J: TRBJ2-2
V: TRBV29-1
CDR3: CSLIQGDTGELFF
DNA: TGCAGCCTTATTCAGGGAGACACCGGGGAGCTGTTTTTT

size: .
D: TRBD2
J: TRBJ2-1
V: TRBV10-3
CDR3: CAISEPDGTSGVQIF
DNA: TGTGCCATCAGTGAACCAGACGGGACTAGCGGGGTCCAGATCTTC

size: .
D: .
J: TRBJ2-3
V: TRBV19
CDR3: CASGEGTDTQYF
DNA: TGTGCCAGCGGAGAAGGGACAGATACGCAGTATTTT

size: .
D: .
J: TRBJ2-1
V: TRBV11-3
CDR3: CASNSRLGGTLRNEQFF
DNA: TGTGCCAGCAACTCAAGACTGGGGGGCACCCTTCGGAATGAGCAGTTCTTC

size: few
D: TRBD1
J: TRBJ1-2
V: TRBV4-1
CDR3: CASSQAGTGAYGYTF
DNA: TGCGCCAGCAGCCAAGCCGGGACAGGGGCCTATGGCTACACCTTC

size: .
D: .
J: TRBJ1-5
V: TRBV20-1
CDR3: CSASDGVQPQHF
DNA: TGCAGTGCTAGTGACGGAGTTCAGCCCCAGCATTTT

size: .
D: .
J: TRBJ2-7
V: TRBV29-1
CDR3: CSGGDSPYEQYF
DNA: TGCAGCGGGGGGGACAGCCCCTACGAGCAGTACTTC

size: once
D: TRBD2
J: TRBJ2-3
V: TRBV14
CDR3: CASSQRVAGGLRPDTQYF
DNA: TGTGCCAGCAGCCAGCGAGTAGCGGGGGGGCTGCGTCCAGATACGCAGTATTTT

size: .
D: TRBD2
J: TRBJ2-3
V: TRBV5-1
CDR3: CASSLEREGTDTQYF
DNA: TGCGCCAGCAGCTTGGAGCGGGAGGGCACAGATACGCAGTATTTT

size: .
D: .
J: TRBJ2-3
V: TRBV20-1
CDR3: CSASVATLGTDTQYF
DNA: TGCAGTGCTAGCGTGGCGACTCTGGGCACAGATACGCAGTATTTT

size: .
D: .
J: TRBJ2-3
V: TRBV18
CDR3: CASSPKRQSTDTQYF
DNA: TGTGCCAGCTCACCAAAACGACAGAGCACAGATACGCAGTATTTT

size: few
D: TRBD2
J: TRBJ2-7
V: TRBV3-1
CDR3: CASSHGTSGGGEQYF
DNA: TGTGCCAGCAGCCATGGGACTAGCGGGGGCGGGGAGCAGTACTTC

size: few
D: .
J: TRBJ1-1
V: TRBV6-2/TRBV6-3
CDR3: CASSRHEAIGTEAFF
DNA: TGTGCCAGCAGCCGGCACGAGGCGATCGGCACTGAAGCTTTCTTT

size: .
D: TRBD1
J: TRBJ1-1
V: TRBV9
CDR3: CASSVGQRGTEAFF
DNA: TGTGCCAGCAGCGTGGGACAGAGGGGCACTGAAGCTTTCTTT

size: many
D: TRBD2
J: TRBJ2-1
V: TRBV4-3
CDR3: CASSQLAGGLYNEQFF
DNA: TGCGCCAGCAGCCAACTAGCGGGAGGACTCTACAATGAGCAGTTCTTC

size: .
D: .
J: TRBJ2-3
V: TRBV4-2
CDR3: CASSRDQEVGTDTQYF
DNA: TGTGCCAGCAGCCGGGACCAGGAGGTAGGCACAGATACGCAGTATTTT

size: few
D: .
J: TRBJ1-2
V: TRBV7-8
CDR3: CASSSSDSLNYGYTF
DNA: TGTGCCAGCAGCTCATCGGACAGCCTTAACTATGGCTACACCTTC

size: .
D: .
J: TRBJ1-5
V: TRBV12-3/TRBV12-4
CDR3: CASSLRQQKNQPQHF
DNA: TGTGCCAGCAGTTTGAGGCAGCAGAAAAACCAGCCCCAGCATTTT

size: few
D: .
J: TRBJ2-5
V: TRBV12-3/TRBV12-4
CDR3: CASRGAVQETQYF
DNA: TGTGCCAGCAGGGGCGCGGTCCAAGAGACCCAGTACTTC

size: .
D: .
J: TRBJ1-1
V: TRBV16
CDR3: CASSHSRGASEAFF
DNA: TGTGCCAGCAGCCATTCTCGGGGGGCCTCTGAAGCTTTCTTT

size: few
D: .
J: TRBJ1-5
V: TRBV12-3/TRBV12-4
CDR3: CASSLEGWNQPQHF
DNA: TGTGCCAGCAGTTTGGAGGGGTGGAATCAGCCCCAGCATTTT

size: few
D: .
J: TRBJ1-1
V: TRBV19
CDR3: CASSIPGVTEAFF
DNA: TGTGCCAGTAGTATACCAGGGGTCACTGAAGCTTTCTTT

size: few
D: .
J: TRBJ1-1
V: TRBV12-3/TRBV12-4
CDR3: CASSPQGHLSAEAFF
DNA: TGTGCCAGCAGCCCACAGGGCCACCTTAGCGCTGAAGCTTTCTTT

size: .
D: .
J: TRBJ2-3
V: TRBV7-9
CDR3: CASSLELPGTDTQYF
DNA: TGTGCCAGCAGCTTAGAACTACCCGGTACGGATACGCAGTATTTT

size: few
D: .
J: TRBJ1-5
V: TRBV20-1
CDR3: CSGRGGNQPQHF
DNA: TGCAGTGGAAGGGGGGGCAATCAGCCCCAGCATTTT

size: few
D: TRBD2
J: TRBJ2-5
V: TRBV28
CDR3: CASSWALAAYQETQYF
DNA: TGTGCCAGCAGTTGGGCCCTAGCGGCATACCAAGAGACCCAGTACTTC

size: .
D: TRBD1
J: TRBJ1-2
V: TRBV11-2
CDR3: CASSPRTGQQGYTF
DNA: TGTGCCAGCAGCCCCAGGACAGGCCAGCAAGGCTACACCTTC

size: .
D: .
J: TRBJ1-1
V: TRBV5-4
CDR3: CASIAKGENTEAFF
DNA: TGTGCCAGTATTGCGAAGGGGGAGAACACTGAAGCTTTCTTT

size: .
D: .
J: TRBJ2-7
V: TRBV7-9
CDR3: CASQASSYEQYF
DNA: TGTGCCAGCCAGGCGAGCTCCTACGAGCAGTACTTC

size: few
D: .
J: TRBJ2-3
V: TRBV20-1
CDR3: CSARGAAAADTQYF
DNA: TGCAGTGCTAGAGGCGCCGCGGCAGCAGATACGCAGTATTTT

size: few
D: TRBD2
J: TRBJ2-1
V: TRBV7-3
CDR3: CASSLSSERGVYEQFF
DNA: TGTGCCAGCAGCTTATCCTCTGAGCGGGGGGTTTATGAGCAGTTCTTC

size: .
D: TRBD1
J: TRBJ1-1
V: TRBV27
CDR3: CASSLSGTGVRVAFF
DNA: TGTGCCAGCAGTTTATCGGGGACAGGGGTGCGTGTGGCTTTCTTT

size: .
D: .
J: TRBJ1-5
V: TRBV18
CDR3: CASSPEVGQRGLEAQHF
DNA: TGTGCCAGCTCACCAGAGGTGGGGCAGCGCGGCCTGGAGGCCCAGCATTTT

size: few
D: .
J: TRBJ2-7
V: TRBV12-3/TRBV12-4
CDR3: CASSLSRKLRHEQYF
DNA: TGTGCCAGCAGTCTTTCGAGAAAACTAAGGCACGAGCAGTACTTC

size: .
D: .
J: TRBJ2-1
V: TRBV28
CDR3: CASTARGEQFF
DNA: TGTGCCAGCACGGCACGGGGTGAGCAGTTCTTC

size: .
D: .
J: TRBJ2-2
V: TRBV7-3
CDR3: CASSWALGTGELFF
DNA: TGTGCCAGCAGTTGGGCCCTAGGCACCGGGGAGCTGTTTTTT

size: few
D: .
J: TRBJ1-4
V: TRBV5-1
CDR3: CASSFEPATNEKLFF
DNA: TGCGCCAGCAGCTTCGAACCGGCAACTAATGAAAAACTGTTTTTT

size: few
D: TRBD1
J: TRBJ1-2
V: TRBV7-8
CDR3: CASSPGGQYGYTF
DNA: TGTGCCAGCAGCCCAGGGGGCCAATATGGCTACACCTTC

size: few
D: TRBD1
J: TRBJ1-2
V: TRBV5-6
CDR3: CASTKGQTEPFYGYTF
DNA: TGTGCCAGCACCAAGGGACAGACCGAACCCTTCTATGGCTACACCTTC

size: few
D: .
J: TRBJ2-7
V: TRBV10-3
CDR3: CAISAPGGKSYEQYF
DNA: TGTGCCATCAGTGCCCCAGGGGGGAAATCCTACGAGCAGTACTTC

size: .
D: TRBD1
J: TRBJ2-7
V: TRBV2
CDR3: CASSEGWTGLSYEQYF
DNA: TGTGCCAGCAGTGAAGGGTGGACAGGGCTCTCCTACGAGCAGTACTTC

size: few
D: TRBD2
J: TRBJ2-1
V: TRBV7-3
CDR3: CASSTTSGRFDEQFF
DNA: TGTGCCAGCAGCACAACTAGCGGGAGGTTCGATGAGCAGTTCTTC

size: few
D: .
J: TRBJ2-2
V: TRBV15
CDR3: CATSRGKTGELFF
DNA: TGTGCCACCAGCAGAGGCAAAACCGGGGAGCTGTTTTTT

size: .
D: .
J: TRBJ2-7
V: TRBV29-1
CDR3: CSVEFLSGSLSEQYF
DNA: TGCAGCGTTGAATTTTTGTCAGGGTCGTTGAGCGAGCAGTACTTC